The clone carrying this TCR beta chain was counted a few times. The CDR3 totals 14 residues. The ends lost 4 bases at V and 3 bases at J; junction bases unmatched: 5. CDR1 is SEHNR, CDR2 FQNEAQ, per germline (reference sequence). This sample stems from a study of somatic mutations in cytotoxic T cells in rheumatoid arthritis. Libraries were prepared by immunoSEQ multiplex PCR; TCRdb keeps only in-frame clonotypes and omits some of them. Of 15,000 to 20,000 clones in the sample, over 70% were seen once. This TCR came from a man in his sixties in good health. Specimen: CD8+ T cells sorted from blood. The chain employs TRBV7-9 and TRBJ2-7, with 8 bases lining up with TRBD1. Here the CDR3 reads CASSSHGTGYEQYF. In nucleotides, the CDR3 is TGTGCCAGCAGCTCCCATGGGACAGGCTACGAGCAGTACTTC.